These T cell receptor beta chains were read from a single sample in a study of naive and memory T cell subsets. Via MiXCR, TCRdb re-called the UMI-ligation and nested PCR reads, giving one row per CDR3 protein. The sample records tens of thousands of distinct CDR3 sequences, roughly 7% being singletons. The sequencing input was central memory CD4+ T cells from blood. The origin of the receptors is a human donor in good health. Both conserved end residues are part of each CDR3. The D gene is left open where the match is weak. The size entry is marked missing in some rows and otherwise reads once, few, many or a size class.

d_gene	v_gene	len	abundance	j_gene	CDR3aa	CDR3nt
-	TRBV29-1	12	-	TRBJ2-1	CSVEGLRNEQFF	TGCAGCGTTGAGGGACTGAGGAATGAGCAGTTCTTC
-	TRBV23-1	15	-	TRBJ2-4	CASSQTVLAKNIQYF	TGCGCCAGCAGTCAAACTGTTCTAGCCAAAAACATTCAGTACTTC
TRBD2	TRBV20-1	19	many	TRBJ2-7	CSAQKPGTSGSRVTYEQYF	TGCAGTGCTCAGAAACCCGGGACTAGCGGGAGCCGGGTCACCTACGAGCAGTACTTC
TRBD2	TRBV20-1	19	many	TRBJ2-1	CSAKGWLAGGPVVNNEQFF	TGCAGTGCTAAGGGCTGGTTAGCGGGAGGCCCCGTGGTAAACAATGAGCAGTTCTTC
-	TRBV14	15	-	TRBJ1-2	CASSPPEWAIVGNTF	TGTGCCAGCAGCCCCCCCGAGTGGGCGATCGTCGGCAACACCTTC
-	TRBV19	15	many	TRBJ2-1	CASSRGGSTNNEQFF	TGTGCCAGTAGTCGCGGCGGATCAACCAACAATGAGCAGTTCTTC
-	TRBV12-3/TRBV12-4	16	many	TRBJ1-3	CASTGGSFASGNTIYF	TGTGCCAGCACCGGAGGCAGCTTCGCCTCTGGAAACACCATATATTTT
-	TRBV9	14	many	TRBJ2-6	CASSFDTGANVLTF	TGTGCCAGCAGCTTTGACACTGGGGCCAACGTCCTGACTTTC
TRBD2	TRBV6-5	17	many	TRBJ2-1	CASSAWARAGRGNEQFF	TGTGCCAGCAGCGCCTGGGCTCGAGCGGGAAGGGGCAATGAGCAGTTCTTC
TRBD1	TRBV10-3	13	few	TRBJ2-7	CAISRDSPAEQYF	TGTGCCATCAGCCGGGACAGCCCTGCCGAGCAGTACTTC
-	TRBV7-2	18	many	TRBJ2-3	CASSSLRPNSLPRDTQYF	TGTGCCAGCAGCTCCCTGCGACCGAATTCCCTACCTAGAGATACGCAGTATTTT
TRBD2	TRBV24-1	17	many	TRBJ2-2	CATSGISGSPNTGELFF	TGTGCCACCAGTGGCATTAGCGGGAGCCCGAACACCGGGGAGCTGTTTTTT
-	TRBV24-1	15	-	TRBJ1-3	CATSDLQATGNTIYF	TGTGCCACCAGTGACCTACAGGCAACTGGAAACACCATATATTTT
-	TRBV6-5	15	many	TRBJ2-2	CASSQRHLNTGELFF	TGTGCCAGCAGTCAAAGACACTTGAACACCGGGGAGCTGTTTTTT
-	TRBV6-2/TRBV6-3	12	-	TRBJ2-1	CASKLSGQKQFF	TGTGCCAGCAAACTTTCTGGGCAGAAGCAGTTCTTC
-	TRBV9	13	-	TRBJ1-6	CASSVTANSPLHF	TGTGCCAGCAGCGTCACAGCCAATTCACCCCTCCACTTT
TRBD2	TRBV20-1	12	many	TRBJ2-2	CSARGGDRELFF	TGCAGTGCTAGGGGGGGGGACCGGGAGCTGTTTTTT
TRBD1	TRBV7-2	15	-	TRBJ1-2	CASSLEADRKAGYTF	TGTGCCAGCAGCTTAGAAGCGGACAGGAAGGCTGGCTACACCTTC
-	TRBV5-4	15	-	TRBJ1-3	CASSLSDSSGNTIYF	TGTGCCAGCAGCTTGAGCGATAGCTCTGGAAACACCATATATTTT
-	TRBV20-1	16	many	TRBJ2-1	CSARDSGRPGYNEQFF	TGCAGTGCTAGAGATTCGGGCCGACCGGGATACAATGAGCAGTTCTTC
TRBD1	TRBV12-3/TRBV12-4	14	many	TRBJ1-5	CASSITTGNQPQHF	TGTGCCAGCAGCATAACGACAGGGAATCAGCCCCAGCATTTT
TRBD2	TRBV7-9	16	-	TRBJ2-7	CASSLGGLATTGEQYF	TGTGCCAGCAGCTTAGGAGGACTAGCGACAACCGGGGAGCAGTACTTC
-	TRBV7-6	16	many	TRBJ1-2	CASSLGGTLAAYGYTF	TGTGCCAGCAGCTTAGGCGGGACTTTAGCCGCCTATGGCTACACCTTC
TRBD1	TRBV7-2	16	many	TRBJ1-6	CASSSHPTGGDSPLHF	TGTGCCAGCAGCTCTCACCCAACAGGGGGCGATTCACCCCTCCACTTT
TRBD1	TRBV12-3/TRBV12-4	16	many	TRBJ2-2	CASSRGQGYGTGELSF	TGTGCCAGCAGCCGGGGACAGGGGTATGGCACCGGGGAGCTGTCTTTT
-	TRBV10-3	9	-	TRBJ2-5	CAISSTQYF	TGTGCCATCAGCTCGACCCAGTACTTC
-	TRBV4-2	13	many	TRBJ2-3	CASSQDGGYTQYF	TGTGCCAGCAGCCAAGATGGGGGGTATACGCAGTATTTT
-	TRBV9	16	few	TRBJ2-3	CASSVAPSSSTDTQYF	TGTGCCAGCAGCGTAGCCCCCTCCTCCTCCACAGATACGCAGTATTTT
-	TRBV10-3	14	many	TRBJ1-2	CAISDPPGDEGYTF	TGTGCCATCAGTGATCCCCCAGGGGACGAAGGCTACACCTTC